Detailed here is one T cell receptor beta chain. This entry belongs to a study of blood T cell repertoires in COVID-19. Study at large: Sites across the United States, Italy and Spain contributed samples from acute and convalescent COVID-19. T cells, B-cell-depleted T cells, or PBMCs provided the cDNA or gDNA that served as material.

Using immunoSEQ multiplex PCR, the repertoire was profiled, and TCRdb retains in-frame clones only, with some absent. The table lists about 210,000 clones, roughly four fifths of them singletons, with 2% to 3% in the top ten. This CDR3 contains 16 residues. This receptor was identified in a woman aged 40 to 49 with active or convalescent COVID-19. The rearrangement links TRBV21-1 to TRBJ1-2; the D segment call TRBD1 is taken from the table without a DNA check. TRBV21-1 is annotated as a pseudogene. Sequencing input: peripheral blood. The CDR3 is CASSKDNQGLPYGYTF. DNA for the CDR3: TGTGCCAGCAGCAAAGATAACCAGGGCCTGCCCTATGGCTACACCTTC.